The 20 T cell receptor beta chains given below trace back to one sample, sequenced in a study of blood T cell repertoires in COVID-19. Clones were read by immunoSEQ multiplex PCR, and TCRdb kept only the in-frame ones, dropping some. The data hold more than 85,000 clones, with 81% observed a single time. Input material: peripheral blood. These receptors all stem from a man aged 55 to 70 with acute or convalescent COVID-19.

The chain links TRBV7-3 to TRBJ2-3, with 12 nucleotides matching TRBD2. This CDR3 is 16 amino acids long. From germline, CDR1 is SGHTA and CDR2 FQGTGA. With 4 bases clipped from V and 3 bases from J, the junction kept 5 bases outside the gene matches. CDR3 bases: TGTGCCAGCAGCTCGACTAGCGGGGGAGTAACAGATACGCAGTATTTT. It translates to CASSSTSGGVTDTQYF.

This rearrangement joins TRBV5-4 to TRBJ1-3; 7 nucleotides match TRBD1. The CDR3 is 13 residues long. The V segment lost 6 bases and the J segment 4 bases; nucleotides outside the gene matches: 4. Germline-derived CDR1 and CDR2 are SGHNT and YYREEE (reference sequence). The CDR3 DNA is TGTGCCAGCAACCCGACAGGGGGAAACACCATATATTTT. It encodes CASNPTGGNTIYF. Drawing the rest from reference TRBV5-4 and TRBJ1-3, the complete variable domain is ETGVTQSPTHLIKTRGQQVTLRCSSQSGHNTVSWYQQALGQGPQFIFQYYREEENGRGNFPPRFSGLQFPNYSSELNVNALELDDSALYLCASNPTGGNTIYFGEGSWLTVV.

This clone appeared a single time. V usage is TRBV7-8 and J usage is TRBJ1-1; the match to TRBD1 covers 9 bases. V shed 1 base, J shed 7 bases, and the junction held 4 bases outside the gene matches. This CDR3 region has 14 residues. In germline, CDR1 is SGHVS, CDR2 FQNEAQ. Written as DNA, the CDR3 is TGTGCCAGCAGCTTAGACAGGGGGCAGAGTGAAGCTTTCTTT. Its translation: CASSLDRGQSEAFF.

V usage is TRBV20-1 and J usage is TRBJ2-5; TRBD2 matches 7 bases. The CDR3 runs 11 residues. Germline lookup yields CDR1 DFQATT and CDR2 SNEGSKA (reference sequence). In DNA, the CDR3 is TGCAGCCCCGGGGGGACAGAGACCCAGTACTTC. Translating gives CSPGGTETQYF.

The rearrangement joins TRBV27 to TRBJ2-1; TRBD1 matches at 8 bases. Germline loops: CDR1 MNHEY, CDR2 SMNVEV (reference sequence). This CDR3 contains 14 residues. Germline trimming cut 4 bases from V and 7 bases from J; bases unmatched to any gene: 6. The CDR3 spells CASSSARQGNEQFF. Written as DNA, the CDR3 is TGTGCCAGCAGTTCGGCCCGACAGGGGAATGAGCAGTTCTTC.

The chain is built from TRBV5-6 and TRBJ2-7; weak D call: TRBD2 (6 bases). The CDR3 spans 15 residues. Germline values: CDR1 SGHDT, CDR2 YYEEEE. V gave up 2 bases and J gave up 0 bases, with 12 bases separating them. The CDR3 protein is CASSLRGAYSYEQYV. In nucleotides, the CDR3 is TGTGCCAGCAGCTTACGCGGGGCCTACTCCTACGAGCAGTACGTC.

The rearrangement joins TRBV10-3 to TRBJ2-1; the match to TRBD2 covers 13 bases. Germline CDR1 ENHRY, CDR2 SYGVKD. The CDR3 runs 14 residues. Germline trimming cut 5 bases from V and 8 bases from J; bases unmatched to any gene: 3. The CDR3 sequence: CAISFTSGRDEQFF. The DNA of the CDR3 is TGTGCCATCAGTTTTACTAGCGGGAGGGATGAGCAGTTCTTC.

The chain employs TRBV30 and TRBJ2-3, with 7 bases matching TRBD2. The CDR3 has 14 amino acids. Germline V lookup: CDR1 GTSNPN, CDR2 SVGIG (reference sequence). V shed 4 bases and J 1 base; nucleotides not matched to a gene: 5. The CDR3 sequence is CAWTKRDGTDTQYF. As DNA, the CDR3 is TGTGCCTGGACAAAGCGGGACGGCACAGATACGCAGTATTTT.

V gene TRBV7-3 combines with J gene TRBJ2-1; 11 bases fit TRBD2. V gave up 5 bases and J gave up 5 bases; unmatched junction bases: 8. The CDR3 runs to 16 residues. CDR1 and CDR2 (germline): SGHTA, FQGTGA. The chain's CDR3 is CASSPTSGGPNNEQFF. The CDR3 DNA is TGTGCCAGCAGCCCTACTAGCGGGGGACCGAACAATGAGCAGTTCTTC.

This clone has ten or more counts. The chain combines TRBV27 with TRBJ1-1; 7 bases line up with TRBD1. There are 12 residues in the CDR3. V was clipped by 6 bases and J by 7 bases; unmatched bases: 5. Germline CDR1 MNHEY, CDR2 SMNVEV (reference sequence). CDR3 in DNA: TGTGCCAGCAGCTTAAGGACAGGTGAAGCTTTCTTT. Its translation: CASSLRTGEAFF.

V gene TRBV10-3 combines with J gene TRBJ2-2; 10 positions agree with TRBD2. Germline V gene sequence: CDR1 ENHRY, CDR2 SYGVKD. The CDR3 extends over 15 amino acids. J gave up 6 bases and V 7 bases, and 8 bases lay outside the gene matches. The CDR3 DNA reads as TGTGCCATCACAGCTAGCGGGAGTAGGTCCGGGGAGCTGTTTTTT. As protein: CAITASGSRSGELFF.

The CDR3, as DNA: TGTGCCAGCTCACCAGGACAGGGGGCATTTTCACCCCTCCACTTT. Protein sequence: CASSPGQGAFSPLHF. The chain has TRBV18 and TRBJ1-6, with 11 bases matching TRBD1. Germline V gene sequence: CDR1 KGHSH, CDR2 LQKENI. This CDR3 is built from 15 residues. Trimming at V came to 2 bases and at J to 9 bases, leaving 3 bases not matched to a gene.

This chain links TRBV4-3 with TRBJ1-4, with 7 bases lining up with TRBD1. CDR1 LGHNA and CDR2 YSLEER come from the germline V gene. Trimming cost V 4 bases and J 7 bases; bases outside gene matches: 9. CDR3 length: 15 amino acids. CDR3: CASSLVYRGLEKLFF. The CDR3 DNA reads as TGCGCCAGCAGCCTTGTATATAGGGGGCTTGAAAAACTGTTTTTT.

The chain has TRBV24-1 and TRBJ2-1; D possibly corresponds to TRBD2 (6 bases). The V end was cut by 7 bases, the J end by 2 bases, with 17 bases between. The CDR3 runs 16 residues. CDR1 is KGHDR, CDR2 SFDVKD, per germline. CDR3 protein: CATSGSGAGTYNEQFF. DNA for the CDR3: TGTGCCACCAGCGGAAGCGGTGCGGGAACCTACAATGAGCAGTTCTTC.

The J gene is TRBJ1-3, the V gene TRBV5-1; D may be TRBD1 (6 bases). The CDR3 loop spans 16 amino acids. With 3 bases removed from V and 0 bases from J, the gap between germline ends came to 13 bases. Germline V gene data show CDR1 as SGHRS and CDR2 as YFSETQ. CDR3 nucleotide sequence: TGCGCCAGCAGCTGGGAGGGGGGTCTCTCTGGAAACACCATATATTTT. Its protein is CASSWEGGLSGNTIYF.

The V gene is TRBV6-2 or TRBV6-3, the J gene TRBJ1-5, with 7 bases that match TRBD1. Looked up from germline, CDR1 is MNHEY and CDR2 is SVGEGT. This CDR3 is built from 16 residues. The ends lost 5 bases at V and 3 bases at J; junction bases unmatched: 10. DNA for the CDR3: TGTGCCAGCAGTCAAGGCCGGGACAGACTCAATCAGCCCCAGCATTTT. As protein: CASSQGRDRLNQPQHF.

Only a few counts were recorded for this clone. The rearrangement joins TRBV7-9 to TRBJ1-1; no clear D. This CDR3 comprises 12 residues. V shed 1 base and J shed 10 bases, with 10 bases lying between them. Germline V gene lookup returns CDR1 SEHNR and CDR2 FQNEAQ (reference sequence). In DNA, the CDR3 is TGTGCCAGCAGCTTAGAACGGGAGGGAGCTTTCTTT. Amino acids: CASSLEREGAFF.

The CDR3 DNA sequence: TGTGCCAGCAGCCGTTCGGGGGGCGCAGGGGAAAAACTGTTTTTT. Protein product: CASSRSGGAGEKLFF. The gene calls are TRBV7-9 and TRBJ1-4; possible D gene TRBD1, 6 bases. The V and J ends lost 5 bases and 8 bases respectively, with 18 bases between them. Per the germline V gene, CDR1 is SEHNR and CDR2 is FQNEAQ (reference sequence). The CDR3 extends over 15 amino acids.

The J gene is TRBJ1-1, the V gene TRBV5-1, with unresolved D. CDR3 size: 17 residues. Germline values: CDR1 SGHRS, CDR2 YFSETQ. Trimming stripped 0 bases from V and 4 bases from J, with 19 bases between. In DNA form, the CDR3 reads TGCGCCAGCAGCTTGGCCACGGTAACAGCACTGGCCACTGAAGCTTTCTTT. This gives the protein CASSLATVTALATEAFF.

V and J are TRBV29-1 and TRBJ2-1; TRBD1 matches 7 bases. Germline V gene sequence: CDR1 SQVTM, CDR2 ANQGSEA. The CDR3 spans 12 residues. The V gene end was trimmed by 7 bases and the J gene end by 6 bases; junction bases not matched to a gene: 6. The CDR3 sequence: CSGHRDSNEQFF. The CDR3 nucleotides read TGCAGCGGGCACCGGGACAGCAATGAGCAGTTCTTC.